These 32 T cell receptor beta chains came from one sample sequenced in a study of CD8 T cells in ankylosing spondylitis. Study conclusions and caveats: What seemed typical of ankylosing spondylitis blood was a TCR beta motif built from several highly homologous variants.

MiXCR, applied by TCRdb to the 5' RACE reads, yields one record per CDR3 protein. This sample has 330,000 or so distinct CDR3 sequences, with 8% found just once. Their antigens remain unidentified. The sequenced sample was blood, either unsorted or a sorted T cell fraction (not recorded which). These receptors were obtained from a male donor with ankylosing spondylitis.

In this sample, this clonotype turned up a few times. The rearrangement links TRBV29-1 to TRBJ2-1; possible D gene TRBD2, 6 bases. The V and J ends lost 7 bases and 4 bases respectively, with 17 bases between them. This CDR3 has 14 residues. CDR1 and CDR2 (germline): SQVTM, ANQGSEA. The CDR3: CSATPGEGYNEQFF. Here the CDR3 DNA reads TGCAGCGCGACCCCGGGAGAGGGATACAATGAGCAGTTCTTC.

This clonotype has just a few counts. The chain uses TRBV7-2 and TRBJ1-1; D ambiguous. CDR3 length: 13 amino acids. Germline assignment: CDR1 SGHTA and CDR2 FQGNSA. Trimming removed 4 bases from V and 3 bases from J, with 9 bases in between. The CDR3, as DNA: TGTGCCAGCAGCTCTGTTCGACACACTGAAGCTTTCTTT. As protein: CASSSVRHTEAFF.

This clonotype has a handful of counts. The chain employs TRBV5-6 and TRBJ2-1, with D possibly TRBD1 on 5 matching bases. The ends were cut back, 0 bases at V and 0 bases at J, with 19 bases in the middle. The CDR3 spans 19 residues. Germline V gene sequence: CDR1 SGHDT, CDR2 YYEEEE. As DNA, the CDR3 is TGTGCCAGCAGCTTGGAGGGCTCAGGGTATAGAAGCTCCTACAATGAGCAGTTCTTC. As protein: CASSLEGSGYRSSYNEQFF. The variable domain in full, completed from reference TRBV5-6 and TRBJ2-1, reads DAGVTQSPTHLIKTRGQQVTLRCSPKSGHDTVSWYQQALGQGPQFIFQYYEEEERQRGNFPDRFSGHQFPNYSSELNVNALLLGDSALYLCASSLEGSGYRSSYNEQFFGPGTRLTVL.

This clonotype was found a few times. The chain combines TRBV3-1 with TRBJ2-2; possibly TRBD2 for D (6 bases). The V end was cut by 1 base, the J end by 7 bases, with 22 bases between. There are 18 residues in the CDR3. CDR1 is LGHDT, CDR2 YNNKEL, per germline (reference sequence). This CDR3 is CASSQVPSAGGESGELFF. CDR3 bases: TGTGCCAGCAGCCAAGTCCCGTCTGCCGGAGGGGAAAGCGGGGAGCTGTTTTTT.

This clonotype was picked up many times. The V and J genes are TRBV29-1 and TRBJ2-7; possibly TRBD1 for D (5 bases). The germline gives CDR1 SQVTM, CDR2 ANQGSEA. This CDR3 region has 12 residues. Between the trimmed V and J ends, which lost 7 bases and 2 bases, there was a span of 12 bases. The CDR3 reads CSARTLTYEQYF. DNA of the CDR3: TGCAGCGCGAGGACACTGACCTACGAGCAGTACTTC.

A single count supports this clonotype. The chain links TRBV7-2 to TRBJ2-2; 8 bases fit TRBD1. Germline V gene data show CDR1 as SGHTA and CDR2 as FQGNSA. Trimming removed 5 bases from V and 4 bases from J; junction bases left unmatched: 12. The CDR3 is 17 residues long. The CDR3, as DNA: TGTGCCAGCAGCCCAGGGGGCACCAGGGTCTTCACCGGGGAGCTGTTTTTT. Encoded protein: CASSPGGTRVFTGELFF. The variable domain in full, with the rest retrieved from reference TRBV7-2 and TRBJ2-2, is GAGVSQSPSNKVTEKGKDVELRCDPISGHTALYWYRQSLGQGLEFLIYFQGNSAPDKSGLPSDRFSAERTGGSVSTLTIQRTQQEDSAVYLCASSPGGTRVFTGELFFGEGSRLTVL.

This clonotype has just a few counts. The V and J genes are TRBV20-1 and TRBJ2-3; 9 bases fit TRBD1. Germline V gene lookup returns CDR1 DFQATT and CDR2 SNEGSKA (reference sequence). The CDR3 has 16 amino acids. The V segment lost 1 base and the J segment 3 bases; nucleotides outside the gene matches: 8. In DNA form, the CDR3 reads TGCAGTGCTAGAGCTGACAGGGGGTGGGGGACAGATACGCAGTATTTT. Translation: CSARADRGWGTDTQYF.

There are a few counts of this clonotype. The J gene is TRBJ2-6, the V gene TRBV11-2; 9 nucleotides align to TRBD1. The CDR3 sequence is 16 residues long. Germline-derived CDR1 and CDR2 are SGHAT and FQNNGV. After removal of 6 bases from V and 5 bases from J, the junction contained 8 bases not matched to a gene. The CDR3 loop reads CASRQGAGIWANVLTF. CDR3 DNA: TGTGCCAGCAGACAGGGGGCGGGTATTTGGGCCAACGTCCTGACTTTC.

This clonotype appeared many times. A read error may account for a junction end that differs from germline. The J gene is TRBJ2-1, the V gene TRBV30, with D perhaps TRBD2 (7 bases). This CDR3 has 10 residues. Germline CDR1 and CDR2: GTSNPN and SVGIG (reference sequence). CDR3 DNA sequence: TGTGCCTGGAGGGGGGGGCGCGATCTCTTC. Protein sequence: CAWRGGRDLF.

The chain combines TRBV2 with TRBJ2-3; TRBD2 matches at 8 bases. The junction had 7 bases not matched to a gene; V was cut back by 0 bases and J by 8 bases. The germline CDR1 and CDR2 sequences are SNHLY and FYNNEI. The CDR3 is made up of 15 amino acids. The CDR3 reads CASSEADPREVTQYF. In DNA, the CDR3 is TGTGCCAGCAGTGAAGCTGACCCGCGGGAGGTTACGCAGTATTTT. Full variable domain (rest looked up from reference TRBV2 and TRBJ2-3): EPEVTQTPSHQVTQMGQEVILRCVPISNHLYFYWYRQILGQKVEFLVSFYNNEISEKSEIFDDQFSVERPDGSNFTLKIRSTKLEDSAMYFCASSEADPREVTQYFGPGTRLTVL.

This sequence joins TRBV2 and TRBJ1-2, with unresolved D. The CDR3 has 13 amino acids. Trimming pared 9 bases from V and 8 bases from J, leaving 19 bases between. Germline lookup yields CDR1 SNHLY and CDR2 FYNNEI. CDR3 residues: CASGLELPLGYTF. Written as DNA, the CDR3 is TGTGCCAGTGGCCTCGAACTTCCGCTGGGCTACACCTTC.

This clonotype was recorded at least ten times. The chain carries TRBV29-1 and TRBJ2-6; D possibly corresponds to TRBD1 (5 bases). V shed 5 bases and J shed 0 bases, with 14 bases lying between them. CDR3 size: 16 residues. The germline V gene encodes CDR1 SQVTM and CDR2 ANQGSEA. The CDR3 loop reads CSVIQGIRSGANVLTF. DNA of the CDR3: TGCAGCGTTATTCAGGGAATACGCTCTGGGGCCAACGTCCTGACTTTC.

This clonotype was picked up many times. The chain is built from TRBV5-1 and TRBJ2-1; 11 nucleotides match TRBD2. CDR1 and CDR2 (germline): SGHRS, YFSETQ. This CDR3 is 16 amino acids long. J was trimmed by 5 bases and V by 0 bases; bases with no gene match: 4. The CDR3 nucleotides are TGCGCCAGCAGCTTGGCGACTAGCGGGACTGACAATGAGCAGTTCTTC. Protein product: CASSLATSGTDNEQFF.

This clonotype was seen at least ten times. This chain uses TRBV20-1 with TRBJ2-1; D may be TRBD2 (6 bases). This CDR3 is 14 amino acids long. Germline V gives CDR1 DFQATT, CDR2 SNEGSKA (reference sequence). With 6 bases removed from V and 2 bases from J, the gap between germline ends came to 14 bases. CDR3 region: CSAQLPGAYNEQFF. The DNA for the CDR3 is TGCAGTGCCCAATTACCGGGAGCCTACAATGAGCAGTTCTTC.

The DNA of the CDR3 is TGTGCCAGCAGCGCAAGCGGGGCCTCCTACAATGAGCAGTTCTTC. Encoded protein: CASSASGASYNEQFF. The V gene is TRBV9, the J gene TRBJ2-1, with 7 bases that match TRBD2. Looked up from germline, CDR1 is SGDLS and CDR2 is YYNGEE. The CDR3 runs 15 residues. The V gene end was trimmed by 3 bases and the J gene end by 0 bases; junction bases not matched to a gene: 3.

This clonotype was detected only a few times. The CDR3 sequence is CASSPGRAIYF. As DNA, the CDR3 is TGTGCCAGCAGTCCCGGTCGGGCCATATATTTT. The genes are TRBV7-9 and TRBJ1-3; D gene unclear. Looked up from germline, CDR1 is SEHNR and CDR2 is FQNEAQ (reference sequence). The CDR3 length is 11 residues. Trimming removed 6 bases at V and 11 bases at J, with 11 bases between.

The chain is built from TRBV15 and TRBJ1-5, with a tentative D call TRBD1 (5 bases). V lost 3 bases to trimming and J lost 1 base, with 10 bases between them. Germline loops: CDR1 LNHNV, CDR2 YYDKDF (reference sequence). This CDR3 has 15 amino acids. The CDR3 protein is CATSRLQASNQPQHF. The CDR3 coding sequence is TGTGCCACCAGCAGGTTACAGGCAAGCAATCAGCCCCAGCATTTT.

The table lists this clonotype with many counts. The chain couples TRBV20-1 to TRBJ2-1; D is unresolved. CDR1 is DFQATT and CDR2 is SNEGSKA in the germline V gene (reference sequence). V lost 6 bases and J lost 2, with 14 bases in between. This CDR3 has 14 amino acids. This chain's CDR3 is CSAADFRTYNEQFF. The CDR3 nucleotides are TGCAGTGCCGCCGACTTCCGCACCTACAATGAGCAGTTCTTC.

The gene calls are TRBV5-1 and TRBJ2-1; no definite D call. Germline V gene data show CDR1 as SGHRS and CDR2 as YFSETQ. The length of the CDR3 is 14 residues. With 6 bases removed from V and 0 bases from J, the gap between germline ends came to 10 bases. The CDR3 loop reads CASTRTVSYNEQFF. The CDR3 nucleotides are TGCGCCAGCACCAGAACTGTCTCCTACAATGAGCAGTTCTTC.

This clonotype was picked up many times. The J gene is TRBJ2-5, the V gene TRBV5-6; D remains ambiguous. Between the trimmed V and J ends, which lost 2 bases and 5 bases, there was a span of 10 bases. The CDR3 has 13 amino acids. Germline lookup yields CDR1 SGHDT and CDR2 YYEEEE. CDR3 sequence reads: CASSFRGPETQYF. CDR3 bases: TGTGCCAGCAGCTTCCGAGGCCCTGAGACCCAGTACTTC.

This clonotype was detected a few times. The CDR3: CASSRTSGRGEQYF. The CDR3 DNA reads TGTGCCAGCAGCCGGACTAGCGGGAGGGGTGAGCAGTACTTC. The V gene is TRBV11-2, the J gene TRBJ2-7, with 15 bases identical to TRBD2. Trimming took 5 bases from V and 7 from J; bases not matched to a gene: 3. Looked up from germline, CDR1 is SGHAT and CDR2 is FQNNGV. There are 14 residues in the CDR3.

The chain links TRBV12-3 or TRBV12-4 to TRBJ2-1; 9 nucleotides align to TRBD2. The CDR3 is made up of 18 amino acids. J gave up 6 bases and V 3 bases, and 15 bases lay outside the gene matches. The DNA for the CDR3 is TGTGCCAGCAGTTTGCAAGACAGGGCGAGCGGGAGGCTCAATGAGCAGTTCTTC. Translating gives CASSLQDRASGRLNEQFF.

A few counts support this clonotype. CDR3 sequence reads: CASSVAGETQYF. Written as DNA, the CDR3 is TGTGCCAGCAGCGTAGCAGGCGAGACCCAGTACTTC. J is TRBJ2-5 and V is TRBV9, with D uncertain. V dropped 0 bases and J dropped 5 bases, with 5 bases sitting between them. Germline V gene sequence: CDR1 SGDLS, CDR2 YYNGEE. This CDR3 has 12 amino acids.

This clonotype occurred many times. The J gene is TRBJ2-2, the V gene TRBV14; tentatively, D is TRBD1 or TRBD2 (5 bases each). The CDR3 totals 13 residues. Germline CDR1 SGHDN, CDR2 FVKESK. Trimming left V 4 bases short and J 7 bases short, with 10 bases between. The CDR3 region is CASSPGQDGELFF. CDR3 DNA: TGTGCCAGCAGCCCGGGGCAGGACGGGGAGCTGTTTTTT.

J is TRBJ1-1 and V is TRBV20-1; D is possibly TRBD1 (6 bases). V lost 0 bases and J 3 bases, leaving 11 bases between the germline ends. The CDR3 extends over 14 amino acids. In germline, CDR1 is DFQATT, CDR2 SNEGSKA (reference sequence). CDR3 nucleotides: TGCAGTGCTAGAGATCAGGGGTTTTACACTGAAGCTTTCTTT. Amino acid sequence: CSARDQGFYTEAFF.

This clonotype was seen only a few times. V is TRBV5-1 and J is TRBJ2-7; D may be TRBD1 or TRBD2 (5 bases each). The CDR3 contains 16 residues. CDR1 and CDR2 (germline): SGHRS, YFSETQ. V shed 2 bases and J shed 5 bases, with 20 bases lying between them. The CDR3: CASSFTRAGRRHEQYF. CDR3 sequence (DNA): TGCGCCAGCAGCTTCACGCGGGCAGGGCGACGACACGAGCAGTACTTC.

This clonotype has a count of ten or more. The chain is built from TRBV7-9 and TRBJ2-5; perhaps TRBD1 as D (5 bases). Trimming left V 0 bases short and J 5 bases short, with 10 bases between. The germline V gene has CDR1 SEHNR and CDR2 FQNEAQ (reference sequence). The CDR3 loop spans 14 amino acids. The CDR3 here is CASSLARVDETQYF. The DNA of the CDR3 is TGTGCCAGCAGCTTAGCCAGGGTAGATGAGACCCAGTACTTC.

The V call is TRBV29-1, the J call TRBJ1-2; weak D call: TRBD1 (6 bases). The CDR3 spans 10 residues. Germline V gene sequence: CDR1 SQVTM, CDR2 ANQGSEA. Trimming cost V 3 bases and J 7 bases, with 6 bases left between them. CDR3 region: CSVDRGGYTF. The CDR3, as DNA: TGCAGCGTTGACAGGGGTGGCTACACCTTC.

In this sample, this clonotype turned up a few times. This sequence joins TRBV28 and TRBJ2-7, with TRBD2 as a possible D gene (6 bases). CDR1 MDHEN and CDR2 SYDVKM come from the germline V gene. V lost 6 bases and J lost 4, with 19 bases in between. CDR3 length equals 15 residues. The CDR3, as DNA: TGTGCCAGCAGGGACTACCGACTCTCGACTTACGAGCAGTACTTC. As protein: CASRDYRLSTYEQYF.

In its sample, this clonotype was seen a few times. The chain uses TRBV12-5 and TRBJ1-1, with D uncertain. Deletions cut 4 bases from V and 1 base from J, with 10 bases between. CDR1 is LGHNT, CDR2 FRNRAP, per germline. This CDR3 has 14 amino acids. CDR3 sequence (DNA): TGTGCTAGTGGTTGGGGAACAGAGAACACTGAAGCTTTCTTT. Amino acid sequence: CASGWGTENTEAFF. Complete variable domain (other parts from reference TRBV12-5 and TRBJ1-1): DARVTQTPRHKVTEMGQEVTMRCQPILGHNTVFWYRQTMMQGLELLAYFRNRAPLDDSGMPKDRFSAEMPDATLATLKIQPSEPRDSAVYFCASGWGTENTEAFFGQGTRLTVV.

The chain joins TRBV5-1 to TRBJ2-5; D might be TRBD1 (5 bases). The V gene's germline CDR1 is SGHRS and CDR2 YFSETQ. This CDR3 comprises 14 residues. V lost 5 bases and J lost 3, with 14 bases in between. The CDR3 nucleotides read TGCGCCAGCAGGCATCCGACAGCAGAAGAGACCCAGTACTTC. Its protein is CASRHPTAEETQYF.

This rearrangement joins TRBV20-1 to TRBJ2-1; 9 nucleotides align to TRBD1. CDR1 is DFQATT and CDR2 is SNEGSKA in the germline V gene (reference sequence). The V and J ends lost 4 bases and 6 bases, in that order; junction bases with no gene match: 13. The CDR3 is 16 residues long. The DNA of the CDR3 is TGCAGTGCTACAAAGTGGGAGGGACAGGGTAGCAATGAGCAGTTCTTC. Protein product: CSATKWEGQGSNEQFF.